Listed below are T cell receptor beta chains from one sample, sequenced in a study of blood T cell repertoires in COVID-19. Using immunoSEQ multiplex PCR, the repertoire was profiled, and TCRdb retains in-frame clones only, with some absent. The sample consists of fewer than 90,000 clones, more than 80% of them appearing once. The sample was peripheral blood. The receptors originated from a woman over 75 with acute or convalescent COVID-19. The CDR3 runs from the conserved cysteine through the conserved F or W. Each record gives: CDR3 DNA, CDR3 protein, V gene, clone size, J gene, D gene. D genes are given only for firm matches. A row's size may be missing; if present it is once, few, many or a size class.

CDR3 DNA: TGTGCCAGCAGCTTAGCGACCATAGCGGGAGGTAGCACAGATACGCAGTATTTT; CDR3 protein: CASSLATIAGGSTDTQYF; V gene: TRBV7-8; clone size: once; J gene: TRBJ2-3; D gene: TRBD2
CDR3 DNA: TGTGCCAGCAGCTTAGCGGGACAGGGATTTTTGGATGAGCAGTTCTTC; CDR3 protein: CASSLAGQGFLDEQFF; V gene: TRBV7-8; clone size: few; J gene: TRBJ2-1; D gene: TRBD1
CDR3 DNA: TGTGCCACCAGTAGCGGGGGTAGCACAGATACGCAGTATTTT; CDR3 protein: CATSSGGSTDTQYF; V gene: TRBV24-1; clone size: NA; J gene: TRBJ2-3; D gene: TRBD2
CDR3 DNA: TGTGCCAGCAGCTTAGACGGGGGAGGTGAAAAACTGTTTTTT; CDR3 protein: CASSLDGGGEKLFF; V gene: TRBV7-2; clone size: NA; J gene: TRBJ1-4; D gene: NA
CDR3 DNA: TGTGCCAGCAGCTTACACGAGACAGGGAATTACGAGCAGTACTTC; CDR3 protein: CASSLHETGNYEQYF; V gene: TRBV6-5; clone size: NA; J gene: TRBJ2-7; D gene: TRBD1
CDR3 DNA: TGTGCCAGCTCACCGACAGGTAGCACAGATACGCAGTATTTT; CDR3 protein: CASSPTGSTDTQYF; V gene: TRBV18; clone size: once; J gene: TRBJ2-3; D gene: NA
CDR3 DNA: TGTGCCAGCAGCCACCGGCCGGAGCGGGGTGACGAGCAGTACTTC; CDR3 protein: CASSHRPERGDEQYF; V gene: TRBV4-2; clone size: NA; J gene: TRBJ2-7; D gene: TRBD2
CDR3 DNA: TGTGCCAGCAGGCGGACAGGTAGAAATCAGCCCCAGCATTTT; CDR3 protein: CASRRTGRNQPQHF; V gene: TRBV6-5; clone size: medium-sized; J gene: TRBJ1-5; D gene: TRBD1
CDR3 DNA: TGTGCCAGCTCACCGGGGGGAAGTCGTAACGAGCAGTACTTC; CDR3 protein: CASSPGGSRNEQYF; V gene: TRBV18; clone size: NA; J gene: TRBJ2-7; D gene: NA
CDR3 DNA: TGTGCCAGCAGCTTATCAGGTAGCGGGGGCTACGAGCAGTACTTC; CDR3 protein: CASSLSGSGGYEQYF; V gene: TRBV7-8; clone size: NA; J gene: TRBJ2-7; D gene: TRBD2
CDR3 DNA: TGTGCCAGCAGCGGGCGGACAGTTTCGAACACTGAAGCTTTCTTT; CDR3 protein: CASSGRTVSNTEAFF; V gene: TRBV7-9; clone size: NA; J gene: TRBJ1-1; D gene: NA
CDR3 DNA: TGTGCCAGCAGTCGTACCCTGGGACAGGCGAACACTGAAGCTTTCTTT; CDR3 protein: CASSRTLGQANTEAFF; V gene: TRBV6-4; clone size: NA; J gene: TRBJ1-1; D gene: TRBD1
CDR3 DNA: TGTGCCAGCAGTTACCGACAGGGCGACTATGGCTACACCTTC; CDR3 protein: CASSYRQGDYGYTF; V gene: TRBV6-5; clone size: NA; J gene: TRBJ1-2; D gene: TRBD1
CDR3 DNA: TGTGCCAGCAGTCTTCAGGGTGGGCAGCCCCAGCATTTT; CDR3 protein: CASSLQGGQPQHF; V gene: TRBV6-2/TRBV6-3; clone size: NA; J gene: TRBJ1-5; D gene: NA
CDR3 DNA: TGTGCCAGCAGCTTAGCCGGGAATTCACCCCTCCACTTT; CDR3 protein: CASSLAGNSPLHF; V gene: TRBV11-2; clone size: few; J gene: TRBJ1-6; D gene: NA
CDR3 DNA: TGTGCCAGCACCTACCTGCTCTATGGCTACACCTTC; CDR3 protein: CASTYLLYGYTF; V gene: TRBV2; clone size: NA; J gene: TRBJ1-2; D gene: NA
CDR3 DNA: TGTGCCAGCACGGGACAGGGAATGCGCCAAGAGACCCAGTACTTC; CDR3 protein: CASTGQGMRQETQYF; V gene: TRBV2; clone size: NA; J gene: TRBJ2-5; D gene: TRBD1
CDR3 DNA: TGTGCCAGCAGCGTAGGTGGGGCCGAAAACATTCAGTACTTC; CDR3 protein: CASSVGGAENIQYF; V gene: TRBV5-5; clone size: NA; J gene: TRBJ2-4; D gene: NA
CDR3 DNA: TGTGCCAGCAGCAAACGGAAGCGGGGGGTGGTAGAGACCCAGTACTTC; CDR3 protein: CASSKRKRGVVETQYF; V gene: TRBV21-1; clone size: NA; J gene: TRBJ2-5; D gene: NA